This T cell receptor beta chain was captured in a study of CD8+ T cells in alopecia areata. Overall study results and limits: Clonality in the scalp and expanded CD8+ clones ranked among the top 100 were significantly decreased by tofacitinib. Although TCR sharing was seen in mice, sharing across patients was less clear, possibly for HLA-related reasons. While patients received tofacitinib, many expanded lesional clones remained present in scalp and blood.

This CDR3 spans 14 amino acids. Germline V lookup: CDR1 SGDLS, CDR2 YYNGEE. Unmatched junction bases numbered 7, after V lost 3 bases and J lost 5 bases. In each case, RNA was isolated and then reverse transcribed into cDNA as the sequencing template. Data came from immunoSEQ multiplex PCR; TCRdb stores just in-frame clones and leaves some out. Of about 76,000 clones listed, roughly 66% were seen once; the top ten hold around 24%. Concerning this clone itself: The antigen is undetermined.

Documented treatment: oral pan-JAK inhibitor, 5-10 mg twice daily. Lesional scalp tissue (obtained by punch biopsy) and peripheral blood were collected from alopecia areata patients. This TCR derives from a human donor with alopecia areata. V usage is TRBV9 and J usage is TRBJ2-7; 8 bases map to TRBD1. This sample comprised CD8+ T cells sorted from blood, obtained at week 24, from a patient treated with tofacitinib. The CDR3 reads CASSAGTGIDEQYF. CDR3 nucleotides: TGTGCCAGCAGCGCTGGGACAGGTATCGACGAGCAGTACTTC.